The 11 T cell receptor beta chains given below trace back to one sample, sequenced in a study of shared clonotypes between healthy human individuals. Sequencing was performed with immunoSEQ multiplex PCR; in TCRdb, only in-frame clones are kept and a portion is missing. The table lists approximately 840,000 clones, 95% to 97% of them singletons. CD45RO negativity and positive selection for CCR7 defined naive CD8 cells, a population that excluded terminally differentiated effector memory CD45RA+ cells. The sequenced sample was naive CD8+ T cells sorted from blood. These receptors originate from a man younger than 40 in good health.

The chain is built from TRBV2 and TRBJ2-5; TRBD2 might be the D (6 bases). Germline V gene sequence: CDR1 SNHLY, CDR2 FYNNEI. The CDR3 extends over 12 amino acids. V lost 10 bases and J 3 bases, leaving 12 bases between the germline ends. The CDR3 region has the DNA TGTGCCACGGGACTCCTAGAAGAGACCCAGTACTTC. The encoded protein is CATGLLEETQYF.

The chain couples TRBV29-1 to TRBJ2-7, with TRBD1 matching 11 bases. Germline CDR1 reads SQVTM; CDR2 reads ANQGSEA. V trimming: 6 bases; J trimming: 2 bases; junction bases outside the gene matches: 6. The CDR3 has 14 amino acids. CDR3 in amino acids: CSVGGQGETYEQYF. DNA of the CDR3: TGCAGCGTCGGGGGACAGGGGGAAACCTACGAGCAGTACTTC.

The V and J genes are TRBV7-2 and TRBJ2-3; D may correspond to TRBD1 or TRBD2 (5 bases each). Germline CDR1 SGHTA, CDR2 FQGNSA. Trimming took 6 bases from V and 11 from J, leaving 18 bases between them. The CDR3 has 13 residues. CDR3 loop: CASRHPNRDEQYF. CDR3 DNA: TGTGCCAGCAGACACCCTAACCGGGACGAGCAGTATTTT.

J is TRBJ1-2 and V is TRBV6-6; 7 bases are shared with TRBD1. The CDR3 length is 15 residues. V dropped 6 bases and J dropped 3; count of bases not matched to a gene: 10. From germline, CDR1 is MNHNY and CDR2 SVGAGI (reference sequence). CDR3 sequence reads: CASSHLGQADYGYTF. CDR3 nucleotide sequence: TGTGCCAGCAGCCATCTAGGACAGGCCGACTATGGCTACACCTTC.

This chain links TRBV4-3 with TRBJ2-7, with D uncertain. V shed 0 bases and J shed 0 bases, with 6 bases lying between them. This CDR3 has 14 amino acids. CDR1 and CDR2 from the germline V gene are LGHNA and YSLEER. The CDR3 sequence is CASSQDRSSYEQYF. Written as DNA, the CDR3 is TGCGCCAGCAGCCAAGATAGGAGCTCCTACGAGCAGTACTTC.

The V gene is TRBV27, the J gene TRBJ2-5; 9 bases are shared with TRBD2. J gave up 3 bases and V 5 bases, and 7 bases lay outside the gene matches. The length of the CDR3 is 15 residues. Germline CDR1 is MNHEY and CDR2 is SMNVEV (reference sequence). CDR3: CASSDGASGKETQYF. The DNA for the CDR3 is TGTGCCAGCAGTGACGGGGCTAGCGGGAAAGAGACCCAGTACTTC.

The rearrangement uses TRBV5-5 and TRBJ2-7, with D perhaps matching TRBD2 (5 bases). The V end was cut by 5 bases, the J end by 7 bases, with 22 bases between. There are 15 residues in the CDR3. Germline loops: CDR1 SGHKS, CDR2 YYEKEE (reference sequence). As DNA, the CDR3 is TGTGCCAGCAGTACAAGAAATCTCGGATCGGGAGAGCAGTACTTC. Amino acid sequence: CASSTRNLGSGEQYF.

V is TRBV9 and J is TRBJ2-7; 10 positions agree with TRBD2. V gave up 0 bases and J gave up 2 bases; unmatched junction bases: 8. CDR1 and CDR2 from the germline V gene are SGDLS and YYNGEE. This CDR3 contains 17 residues. CDR3 amino acids: CASSVGDRTSGTYEQYF. The CDR3 coding sequence is TGTGCCAGCAGCGTAGGTGACCGGACTAGCGGAACCTACGAGCAGTACTTC.

This clone was seen only once. The gene calls are TRBV7-9 and TRBJ2-7; 7 bases align to TRBD2. The J segment lost 6 bases and the V segment lost 1 base, leaving 6 bases of the junction unmatched. Germline loops: CDR1 SEHNR, CDR2 FQNEAQ (reference sequence). This CDR3 contains 14 residues. CDR3 nucleotides: TGTGCCAGCAGCTTAGATTTGACTAGCAGCGAGCAGTACTTC. This translates into CASSLDLTSSEQYF.

This clone came up once. The chain employs TRBV27 and TRBJ2-1; tentatively, D is TRBD2 (6 bases). The germline V and J ends were trimmed by 4 bases and 4 bases, with 11 bases remaining between them. Germline V lookup: CDR1 MNHEY, CDR2 SMNVEV (reference sequence). CDR3 length: 14 amino acids. CDR3 region: CASSWGLPYNEQFF. The DNA for the CDR3 is TGTGCCAGCAGTTGGGGACTCCCATACAATGAGCAGTTCTTC.

The chain couples TRBV7-9 to TRBJ2-3, with 13 bases that match TRBD2. The CDR3 has 19 residues. V shed 5 bases and J 3 bases; nucleotides not matched to a gene: 14. In germline, CDR1 is SEHNR, CDR2 FQNEAQ (reference sequence). CDR3 sequence (DNA): TGTGCCAGCAGCCGCACCGGACTAGCGGGAGTGGGGGGTACAGATACGCAGTATTTT. This codes for CASSRTGLAGVGGTDTQYF. Variable domain in full (rest from reference TRBV7-9 and TRBJ2-3): DTGVSQNPRHKITKRGQNVTFRCDPISEHNRLYWYRQTLGQGPEFLTYFQNEAQLEKSRLLSDRFSAERPKGSFSTLEIQRTEQGDSAMYLCASSRTGLAGVGGTDTQYFGPGTRLTVL.